Listed below are T cell receptor beta chains from one sample, sequenced in a study of long-term antiretroviral therapy in people with HIV. The table came from immunoSEQ multiplex PCR; TCRdb's copy has only in-frame clones and leaves some out. The sample contains more than 35,000 clones, 90% to 95% of which appear only once. The starting material was unsorted PBMCs, obtained 3.7 years after starting antiretroviral therapy. These receptors originate from a woman in her fifties or sixties with HIV. CDR3s include the opening cysteine and the closing phenylalanine or tryptophan. The order of the fields is CDR3 length, V gene, J gene, CDR3 protein.

cdr3_length: 12; v_call: TRBV5-1; j_call: TRBJ2-1; cdr3_aa: CASSLVAHEQFF
cdr3_length: 15; v_call: TRBV10-3; j_call: TRBJ1-1; cdr3_aa: CAISDGGIEAAEAFF
cdr3_length: 13; v_call: TRBV6-1; j_call: TRBJ1-2; cdr3_aa: CASNQPRGAWKTF
cdr3_length: 18; v_call: TRBV10-1; j_call: TRBJ2-5; cdr3_aa: CASSRRAVLAGGQETQYF
cdr3_length: 15; v_call: TRBV6-6; j_call: TRBJ2-7; cdr3_aa: CASSNPAGISYEQYF
cdr3_length: 15; v_call: TRBV9; j_call: TRBJ2-5; cdr3_aa: CASSVGTGGWETQYF
cdr3_length: 16; v_call: TRBV25-1; j_call: TRBJ2-7; cdr3_aa: CASSESGGGGSYEQYF
cdr3_length: 15; v_call: TRBV19; j_call: TRBJ1-5; cdr3_aa: CASRTRQLGNQPQHF
cdr3_length: 13; v_call: TRBV11-2; j_call: TRBJ1-2; cdr3_aa: CASSLFGGYGYTF
cdr3_length: 16; v_call: TRBV18; j_call: TRBJ2-7; cdr3_aa: CASSPEQARNSYEQYF
cdr3_length: 13; v_call: TRBV2; j_call: TRBJ1-1; cdr3_aa: CASSEQPLTEAFF
cdr3_length: 13; v_call: TRBV5-5; j_call: TRBJ1-5; cdr3_aa: CASQANSNQPQHF
cdr3_length: 12; v_call: TRBV6-5; j_call: TRBJ2-7; cdr3_aa: CASSYYGYEQYF
cdr3_length: 13; v_call: TRBV6-5; j_call: TRBJ1-1; cdr3_aa: CASSYSGTLEAFF
cdr3_length: 13; v_call: TRBV7-9; j_call: TRBJ2-3; cdr3_aa: CASSLGPEDTQYF
cdr3_length: 19; v_call: TRBV2; j_call: TRBJ2-4; cdr3_aa: CASSEARGSSRLAKNIQYF
cdr3_length: 14; v_call: TRBV6-5; j_call: TRBJ2-4; cdr3_aa: CASNEGGAKNIQYF
cdr3_length: 16; v_call: TRBV18; j_call: TRBJ2-3; cdr3_aa: CASSPSGGASTDTQYF
cdr3_length: 11; v_call: TRBV7-9; j_call: TRBJ2-5; cdr3_aa: CASSPTRTQYF
cdr3_length: 12; v_call: TRBV10-3; j_call: NA; cdr3_aa: CAISQGAYEQYF
cdr3_length: 13; v_call: TRBV27; j_call: TRBJ1-1; cdr3_aa: CASSLGSGAEAFF
cdr3_length: 15; v_call: TRBV6-6; j_call: TRBJ1-1; cdr3_aa: CASSYSTYLGTEAFF
cdr3_length: 15; v_call: TRBV7-9; j_call: TRBJ1-2; cdr3_aa: CASSLNPTGANGYTF
cdr3_length: 14; v_call: TRBV6-5; j_call: TRBJ2-7; cdr3_aa: CASRDQGAIYEQYF
cdr3_length: 18; v_call: TRBV27; j_call: TRBJ2-1; cdr3_aa: CASSLPNRLAGPYNEQFF
cdr3_length: 17; v_call: TRBV5-1; j_call: TRBJ1-3; cdr3_aa: CASSFNRQDLSGNTIYF
cdr3_length: 16; v_call: TRBV1; j_call: TRBJ2-1; cdr3_aa: CTSSHCSGGPYNEQFF
cdr3_length: 16; v_call: TRBV6-5; j_call: TRBJ2-3; cdr3_aa: CASSYSAGGFTDTQYF
cdr3_length: 13; v_call: TRBV5-1; j_call: TRBJ2-7; cdr3_aa: CASSSDRGYEQYF
cdr3_length: 11; v_call: TRBV19; j_call: TRBJ2-5; cdr3_aa: CASSIRETQYF
cdr3_length: 14; v_call: TRBV7-6; j_call: TRBJ1-5; cdr3_aa: CASSSDRDFQPQHF
cdr3_length: 14; v_call: TRBV9; j_call: TRBJ2-4; cdr3_aa: CASSLGGRGNIQYF
cdr3_length: 14; v_call: TRBV4-3; j_call: TRBJ1-1; cdr3_aa: CASSQDFRVSEAFF
cdr3_length: 15; v_call: TRBV9; j_call: TRBJ2-1; cdr3_aa: CASSVRGDIGNEQFF
cdr3_length: 14; v_call: TRBV7-7; j_call: TRBJ2-3; cdr3_aa: CASSLEYREDTQYF
cdr3_length: 14; v_call: TRBV19; j_call: TRBJ1-1; cdr3_aa: CASSISTIDTEAFF
cdr3_length: 15; v_call: TRBV7-2; j_call: TRBJ1-2; cdr3_aa: CASSLASRSFLGYTF
cdr3_length: 14; v_call: TRBV5-1; j_call: TRBJ1-2; cdr3_aa: CASSLTQGGSGYTF
cdr3_length: 15; v_call: TRBV6-5; j_call: TRBJ2-7; cdr3_aa: CASSRTGGNSYEQYF
cdr3_length: 18; v_call: TRBV11-2; j_call: TRBJ2-5; cdr3_aa: CASSPRGGPGPLQQTQYF
cdr3_length: 15; v_call: TRBV19; j_call: TRBJ1-2; cdr3_aa: CASSTRGQDLGGYTF